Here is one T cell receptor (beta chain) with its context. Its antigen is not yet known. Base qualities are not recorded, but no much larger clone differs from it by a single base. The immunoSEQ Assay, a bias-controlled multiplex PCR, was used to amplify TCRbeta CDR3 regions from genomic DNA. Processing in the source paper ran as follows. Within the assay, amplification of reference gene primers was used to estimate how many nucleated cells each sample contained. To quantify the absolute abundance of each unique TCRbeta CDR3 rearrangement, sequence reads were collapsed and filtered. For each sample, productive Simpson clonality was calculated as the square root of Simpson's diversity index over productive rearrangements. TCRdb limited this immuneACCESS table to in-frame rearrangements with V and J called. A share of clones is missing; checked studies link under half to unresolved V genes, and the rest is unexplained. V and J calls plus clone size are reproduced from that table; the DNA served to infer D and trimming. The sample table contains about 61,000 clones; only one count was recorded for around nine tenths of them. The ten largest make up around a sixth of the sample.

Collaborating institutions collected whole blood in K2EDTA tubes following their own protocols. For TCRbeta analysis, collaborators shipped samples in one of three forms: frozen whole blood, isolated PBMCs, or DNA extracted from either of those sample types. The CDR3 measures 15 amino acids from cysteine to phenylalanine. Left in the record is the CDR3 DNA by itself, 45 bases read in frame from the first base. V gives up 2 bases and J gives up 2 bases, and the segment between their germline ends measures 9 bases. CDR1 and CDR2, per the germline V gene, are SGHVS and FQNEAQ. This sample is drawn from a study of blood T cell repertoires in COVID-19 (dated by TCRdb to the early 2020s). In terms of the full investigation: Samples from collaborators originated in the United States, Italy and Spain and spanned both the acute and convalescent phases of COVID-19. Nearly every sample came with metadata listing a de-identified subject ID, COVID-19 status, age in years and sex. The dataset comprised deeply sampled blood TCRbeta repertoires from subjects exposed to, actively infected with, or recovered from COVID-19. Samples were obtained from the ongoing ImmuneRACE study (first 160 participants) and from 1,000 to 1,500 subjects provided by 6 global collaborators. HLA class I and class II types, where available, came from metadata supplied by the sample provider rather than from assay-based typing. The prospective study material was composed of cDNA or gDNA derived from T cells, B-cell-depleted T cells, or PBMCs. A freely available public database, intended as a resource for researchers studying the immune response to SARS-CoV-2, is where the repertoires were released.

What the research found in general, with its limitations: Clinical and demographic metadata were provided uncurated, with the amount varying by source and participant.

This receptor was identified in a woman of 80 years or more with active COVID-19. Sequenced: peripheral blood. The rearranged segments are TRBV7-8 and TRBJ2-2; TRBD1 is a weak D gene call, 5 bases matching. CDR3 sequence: CASSLRRVNTGELFF. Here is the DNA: TGTGCCAGCAGCTTACGCAGGGTTAACACCGGGGAGCTGTTTTTT. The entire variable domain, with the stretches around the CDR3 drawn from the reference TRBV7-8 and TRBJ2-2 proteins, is GAGVSQSPRYKVAKRGQDVALRCDPISGHVSLFWYQQALGQGPEFLTYFQNEAQLDKSGLPSDRFFAERPEGSVSTLKIQRTQQEDSAVYLCASSLRRVNTGELFFGEGSRLTVL.